Listed below are T cell receptor beta chains from one sample, sequenced in a study of blood T cells in healthy people across ages. TCRdb fed the 5' RACE reads into MiXCR, producing one record per CDR3 protein. The repertoire consists of 1.4 million to 1.5 million distinct CDR3 sequences, with approximately 38% occurring once and the leading ten covering 7.9%. Sequenced sample: blood. Receptor source: a woman aged 18-30 years in good health. CDR3s leave out the opening cysteine and the closing phenylalanine or tryptophan.

V: TRBV4-2; J: TRBJ1-2; CDR3: ASGPPGSYGYT
V: TRBV27; J: TRBJ2-7; CDR3: ASSVASRAEKQY
V: TRBV12-3/TRBV12-4; J: TRBJ2-1; CDR3: ASRPPGLAGVEQF
V: TRBV5-5; J: NA; CDR3: ASSGGLSLSYEQY
V: TRBV5-1; J: TRBJ2-1; CDR3: ASSLVLAGPIRDEQF
V: TRBV10-3; J: TRBJ2-3; CDR3: AISGQGSTDTQY
V: TRBV10-3; J: TRBJ2-7; CDR3: ATRLAGNHEQY
V: TRBV12-3/TRBV12-4; J: TRBJ2-7; CDR3: ASSPGLAEDYEQY
V: TRBV3-1; J: TRBJ2-1; CDR3: ASSPSGQTNNEQF
V: TRBV20-1; J: TRBJ1-2; CDR3: SARDRGEGYT
V: TRBV7-9; J: TRBJ2-1; CDR3: ASTPRGGGVNEQF
V: TRBV6-1; J: TRBJ2-7; CDR3: ASSRLANSYEQY
V: TRBV5-8; J: TRBJ2-3; CDR3: ASSGGTSGASTDTQY
V: TRBV5-4; J: TRBJ2-3; CDR3: ACSLAGSYTDTQY
V: TRBV27; J: TRBJ1-2; CDR3: ASSFANPNYGYT
V: TRBV9; J: TRBJ1-2; CDR3: ASSLQPGPNYGYT
V: TRBV6-2/TRBV6-3; J: TRBJ1-1; CDR3: ASSHYRGEAF
V: TRBV5-1; J: TRBJ2-1; CDR3: ASSLSVRNEQF
V: TRBV20-1; J: TRBJ1-2; CDR3: SAPYRGRENGYT
V: TRBV28; J: TRBJ1-2; CDR3: ASSLGSYGYT
V: TRBV7-2; J: TRBJ2-1; CDR3: ASSERYAYNEQF
V: TRBV30; J: TRBJ1-1; CDR3: AWSVRTGANTEAF